One and the same sample provided the 5 T cell receptor beta chains below, sequenced in a study of blood T cell repertoires in COVID-19. Generated by immunoSEQ multiplex PCR, the TCRdb table keeps only in-frame clones and is missing some. The table has over 60,000 clones, roughly 82% seen once; the top ten hold under 20%. The sample was peripheral blood. These receptors were collected from a human donor in a cohort sampled during active COVID-19.

J is TRBJ2-2 and V is TRBV19; TRBD1 might be the D (6 bases). This CDR3 has 18 residues. From germline, CDR1 is LNHDA and CDR2 SQIVND (reference sequence). The ends were cut back, 3 bases at V and 5 bases at J, with 22 bases in the middle. In nucleotides, the CDR3 is TGTGCCAGTAGTATCTTCGGCAGGGGTGGAGGTTTTACCGGGGAGCTGTTTTTT. Its translation: CASSIFGRGGGFTGELFF.

V usage is TRBV6-5 and J usage is TRBJ1-6, with TRBD1 matching 7 bases. CDR1 is MNHEY and CDR2 is SVGAGI in the germline V gene. Trimming cost V 7 bases and J 9 bases; bases outside gene matches: 3. The CDR3 runs 12 residues. CDR3 DNA: TGTGCCAGCAACTACAGGGGTTCACCCCTCCACTTT. Amino acid sequence: CASNYRGSPLHF.

The rearrangement links TRBV6-2 or TRBV6-3 to TRBJ2-3; weak D call: TRBD2 (5 bases). CDR3 size: 16 residues. The V gene's germline CDR1 is MNHEY and CDR2 SVGEGT. V was cut by 0 bases and J by 4 bases, with 14 bases left in between. CDR3 sequence reads: CASSYSGSHFADTQYF. DNA of the CDR3: TGTGCCAGCAGTTACTCAGGGAGTCATTTCGCAGATACGCAGTATTTT.

This sequence joins TRBV7-2 and TRBJ2-7; 8 bases match TRBD1. J lost 1 base, V lost 6 bases, and 5 bases had no gene match. Germline lookup yields CDR1 SGHTA and CDR2 FQGNSA. The CDR3 runs 14 residues. Written as DNA, the CDR3 is TGTGCCAGCAGTTCGGGACAGGTGTCCTACGAGCAGTACTTC. This codes for CASSSGQVSYEQYF.

This chain joins TRBV11-3 and TRBJ2-7, with TRBD2 matching 7 bases. Germline V gene sequence: CDR1 SGHNT, CDR2 YENEEA. The V gene end was trimmed by 4 bases and the J gene end by 0 bases; junction bases not matched to a gene: 6. The CDR3 contains 15 residues. Here the CDR3 reads CASSSRAGDSYEQYF. CDR3 nucleotide sequence: TGTGCCAGCAGCTCCCGGGCGGGGGACTCCTACGAGCAGTACTTC.